This T cell receptor beta chain was recorded in a study of tumor and adjacent non-tumor tissue in lung cancer (dated by TCRdb to the late 2010s). A note on the overall study: Patients with adenocarcinoma (around 13), squamous cell carcinoma (2) and small cell lung cancer (1) were included in the cohort. The roughly 15 patients were aged about 31 to 85 years, included 10 men and 5 women, and had TNM stage I to III disease. Sequencing produced 100 million to 150 million productive TCRbeta reads in total, an average of about 3.8 million reads per sample. Using bulk TCRbeta repertoires from around 14 lung cancer patients, the study set lung tumor tissue side by side with matched distant non-tumor lung tissue. TCRbeta CDR3 sequencing was performed on 30 to 35 paired specimens, with one tumor sample and one normal lung sample collected per patient.

Compared with germline, V lacks 5 bases and J lacks 6 bases; bases without a gene match: 4. Reading the germline V gene gives CDR1 MNHNS and CDR2 SASEGT. Reading from cysteine to phenylalanine, the CDR3 counts 13 amino acids. This entry keeps only the CDR3 DNA: 39 bases, framed from base 1. RNA was extracted from bulk unsorted tissue and checked for quality with a NanoDrop ND-1000 and an Agilent 2100. Donors were newly diagnosed lung cancer patients admitted for thoracic surgery in China between August and November 2014, without prior chemotherapy. Anyone who had undergone radiotherapy or chemotherapy before, or who had another cancer at the same time, was left out of the study. Pieces of surgical tissue measuring about 1-2.1 cm3 were kept in RNAlater solution and held at -80 degrees C until needed. At least ten counts were recorded for this clonotype. No antigen is known for it. No per-base quality is available; no much larger clone lies one base away.

What the study reported, not specific to this receptor: In normal lung, the top 100 clones accounted for a significantly larger cumulative share of the repertoire than in tumor tissue. Significantly higher TCR diversity (inverse Simpson) was observed in tumor tissue than in normal lung tissue (roughly 390 vs 170, P = 0.0075, Mann-Whitney U test). Only roughly 16 patients were included in the cohort, and the need for larger samples and more detailed clinical data was noted by the authors. Neither the sequencing platform nor unique molecular identifiers are mentioned in the methods. Peripheral blood was not sequenced, so blood TCRbeta repertoires in these lung cancer patients were not examined. Younger patients had significantly higher TCR diversity, and higher tumor TCR diversity was associated with shorter overall and disease-free survival.

The receptor library was made with multiplex PCR. The instrument was an Illumina HiSeq 2500. TCRbeta libraries were constructed through three rounds of nested PCR with primers (Table S4) according to protocols modified from ARM-PCR. Before sequencing, PCR products of 200-500 bp were cut from the gel and purified using the QIAquick gel extraction kit. The paper's processing steps were these. Reads were cleaned using Trimmomatic, were merged into complete CDR3 sequences using FLASH, and were assigned to V(D)J germline segments using MiTCR. Clonal diversity was calculated as the inverse Simpson's index using VDJtools. In-frame sequences without a premature stop codon were defined as productive reads. TCRdb redid the processing of the public reads, applying fastp at Q25 and MiXCR, and retained in-frame beta chains. Rows are unified per CDR3 protein, each entry keeping the most common DNA and genes. TCRdb's processing, not the study's, gives the V and J calls here. The sample table contains more than 90,000 distinct CDR3 sequences; only one count was recorded for around 64% of them. Approximately 20% of the sample is in the top ten clones.

The sequence joins TRBV6-1 to TRBJ1-5; the junction holds 7 bases that match TRBD1. The sequenced material came from lung tumor tissue. The receptor was isolated from a man aged 55-75 years with non-small cell lung cancer. The CDR3 reads CASSQGGTQPQHF. The DNA reads TGTGCCAGCAGTCAGGGGGGGACTCAGCCCCAGCATTTT.